The rows below give T cell receptor beta chains drawn from one sample of a study of patients and donors after allogeneic stem cell transplantation. TCRdb passed the RT-PCR reads through MiXCR, listing each CDR3 protein once. This sample has roughly 200,000 distinct CDR3 sequences, with about 40% found just once. Specimen: blood, either unsorted or a sorted T cell fraction (not recorded which). The receptors stem from a human donor who was either an allogeneic HSCT recipient or a stem cell or donor lymphocyte infusion donor (not recorded which). It is not recorded whose cells these are; they may come from a transplant donor. CDR3s include the opening cysteine and the closing phenylalanine or tryptophan. Each record gives: CDR3 DNA, CDR3 protein, D gene, V gene, J gene, clone size. The D gene is left open where the match is weak. Only some rows state a clone size, as once, few, many or a class for expanded clones.

CDR3 DNA: TGCGCCAGCAGTTACGGACAGAGCAATCAGCCCCAGCATTTT
CDR3 protein: CASSYGQSNQPQHF
D gene: NA
V gene: TRBV4-3
J gene: TRBJ1-5
clone size: NA

CDR3 DNA: TGCGCCAGCAGCAAAGGCATCGGAGGGGGGGTAGACGAGCAGTACTTC
CDR3 protein: CASSKGIGGGVDEQYF
D gene: NA
V gene: TRBV4-3
J gene: TRBJ2-7
clone size: NA

CDR3 DNA: TGTGCCAGTAGTATAGCTTGGACAGACAATCAGCCCCAGCATTTT
CDR3 protein: CASSIAWTDNQPQHF
D gene: NA
V gene: TRBV19
J gene: TRBJ1-5
clone size: NA

CDR3 DNA: TGTGCCAGCATGGGGGCAGAAGATACGCAGTATTTT
CDR3 protein: CASMGAEDTQYF
D gene: NA
V gene: TRBV7-9
J gene: TRBJ2-3
clone size: NA

CDR3 DNA: TGTGCCAGCAGCTTAGCACGACAGGGTGAAGCTTTCTTT
CDR3 protein: CASSLARQGEAFF
D gene: TRBD1
V gene: TRBV7-9
J gene: TRBJ1-1
clone size: NA

CDR3 DNA: TGTGCCATCAGTGAGTCGATTCGTGGGTGGGATGAGCAGTTCTTC
CDR3 protein: CAISESIRGWDEQFF
D gene: NA
V gene: TRBV10-3
J gene: TRBJ2-1
clone size: few

CDR3 DNA: TGTGCCAGCAGCCCCGAAGCGGAAGGTTACACAGATACGCAGTATTTT
CDR3 protein: CASSPEAEGYTDTQYF
D gene: NA
V gene: TRBV7-2
J gene: TRBJ2-3
clone size: NA

CDR3 DNA: TGCAGCGTTGAAGACACCGGGATCGAGCAGTACTTC
CDR3 protein: CSVEDTGIEQYF
D gene: NA
V gene: TRBV29-1
J gene: TRBJ2-7
clone size: NA

CDR3 DNA: TGTGCCAGCAGTCCCCACACCGGCAGGGTTCCAACCCTTGAAAAACTGTTTTTT
CDR3 protein: CASSPHTGRVPTLEKLFF
D gene: NA
V gene: TRBV28
J gene: TRBJ1-4
clone size: NA

CDR3 DNA: TGTGCCATGGGAGGGGGAACAGCCGAGACCCAGTACTTC
CDR3 protein: CAMGGGTAETQYF
D gene: NA
V gene: TRBV10-3
J gene: TRBJ2-5
clone size: NA

CDR3 DNA: TGTGCCAGCAGCTACTTAATCGAAAAACTGTTTTTT
CDR3 protein: CASSYLIEKLFF
D gene: NA
V gene: TRBV7-9
J gene: TRBJ1-4
clone size: once

CDR3 DNA: TGTGCCAGCAGCCGATCCCAAGATCAGCCCCAGCATTTT
CDR3 protein: CASSRSQDQPQHF
D gene: NA
V gene: TRBV12-3/TRBV12-4
J gene: TRBJ1-5
clone size: NA

CDR3 DNA: TGTGCCAGCAGCTTCCTGGACGGCGAGTACTTC
CDR3 protein: CASSFLDGEYF
D gene: NA
V gene: TRBV5-5
J gene: TRBJ2-7
clone size: once

CDR3 DNA: TGTGCCAGCAGCAAAGCGCTCCCCTACGCGCAGCCCCAGCATTTT
CDR3 protein: CASSKALPYAQPQHF
D gene: NA
V gene: TRBV21-1
J gene: TRBJ1-5
clone size: NA

CDR3 DNA: TGTGCCAGCAGTTACTCACAGGGTGCTGGAAACACCATATATTTT
CDR3 protein: CASSYSQGAGNTIYF
D gene: NA
V gene: TRBV6-6
J gene: TRBJ1-3
clone size: NA

CDR3 DNA: TGCGCCAGCAGCTTGCTCGACAGGGGGAACCACGAGCAGTACTTC
CDR3 protein: CASSLLDRGNHEQYF
D gene: TRBD1
V gene: TRBV5-1
J gene: TRBJ2-7
clone size: NA

CDR3 DNA: TGTGCCAGCGGCAACCGGGACTCAGCACCCTACGAGCAGTACTTC
CDR3 protein: CASGNRDSAPYEQYF
D gene: NA
V gene: TRBV6-5
J gene: TRBJ2-7
clone size: few

CDR3 DNA: TGTGCCAGCAGCTCCCGTCCTGGGGCCAACGTCCTGACTTTC
CDR3 protein: CASSSRPGANVLTF
D gene: NA
V gene: TRBV12-3/TRBV12-4
J gene: TRBJ2-6
clone size: NA

CDR3 DNA: TGTGCCAGCAGTGATGCCGGGGCGTGGGAGACCCAGTACTTC
CDR3 protein: CASSDAGAWETQYF
D gene: NA
V gene: TRBV2
J gene: TRBJ2-5
clone size: NA

CDR3 DNA: TGTGCCAGCAGCCCAGGACTATTTTCCACAGATACGCAGTATTTT
CDR3 protein: CASSPGLFSTDTQYF
D gene: NA
V gene: TRBV7-3
J gene: TRBJ2-3
clone size: once

CDR3 DNA: TGTGCCAGCAGTTGGACAGCCTATGGCTACACCTTC
CDR3 protein: CASSWTAYGYTF
D gene: NA
V gene: TRBV12-3/TRBV12-4
J gene: TRBJ1-2
clone size: few

CDR3 DNA: TGTGCCAGCAGAACCTCGTGGGGAAACTATGGCTACACCTTC
CDR3 protein: CASRTSWGNYGYTF
D gene: NA
V gene: TRBV12-3/TRBV12-4
J gene: TRBJ1-2
clone size: few

CDR3 DNA: TGCGCCAGCAGCCCTCGGACTAGCGGTGTTGAGCAGTTCTTC
CDR3 protein: CASSPRTSGVEQFF
D gene: TRBD2
V gene: TRBV4-3
J gene: TRBJ2-1
clone size: NA

CDR3 DNA: TGCGCCAGCAGCCAAGACCCTCCAACCGGTAGAGGAGTCTCTGGAAACACCATATATTTT
CDR3 protein: CASSQDPPTGRGVSGNTIYF
D gene: NA
V gene: TRBV4-3
J gene: TRBJ1-3
clone size: few

CDR3 DNA: TGTGCCAGCAGCGTAGTAGCGGCAAGCACAGATACGCAGTATTTT
CDR3 protein: CASSVVAASTDTQYF
D gene: NA
V gene: TRBV9
J gene: TRBJ2-3
clone size: NA

CDR3 DNA: TGCAGTGCTTTTAAACTGACAGGGCCTGCAACTAATGAAAAACTGTTTTTT
CDR3 protein: CSAFKLTGPATNEKLFF
D gene: TRBD1
V gene: TRBV20-1
J gene: TRBJ1-4
clone size: once

CDR3 DNA: TGTGCCACCGAAGGAGATGGCTACACCTTC
CDR3 protein: CATEGDGYTF
D gene: NA
V gene: TRBV28
J gene: TRBJ1-2
clone size: few

CDR3 DNA: TGTGCCAGCAGCCTCTACAAGCGGGAGGGCAACGAGCAGTACTTC
CDR3 protein: CASSLYKREGNEQYF
D gene: TRBD2
V gene: TRBV5-6
J gene: TRBJ2-7
clone size: NA

CDR3 DNA: TGTGCCATCAGTCGGGACAGCAAGATGCCTGCTGAAGCTTTCTTT
CDR3 protein: CAISRDSKMPAEAFF
D gene: TRBD1
V gene: TRBV10-3
J gene: TRBJ1-1
clone size: few

CDR3 DNA: TGTGCCAGCAGCTTAGCTCGGGCAAATAGCAATCAGCCCCAGCATTTT
CDR3 protein: CASSLARANSNQPQHF
D gene: NA
V gene: TRBV7-9
J gene: TRBJ1-5
clone size: few

CDR3 DNA: TGTGCCAGCAGCACGGAGACAGGGCCCAACTATGGCTACACCTTC
CDR3 protein: CASSTETGPNYGYTF
D gene: TRBD1
V gene: TRBV7-8
J gene: TRBJ1-2
clone size: few

CDR3 DNA: TGTGCCAGCAGCCAAGATCGACTAGGGGGAGCAGATACGCAGTATTTT
CDR3 protein: CASSQDRLGGADTQYF
D gene: NA
V gene: TRBV4-2
J gene: TRBJ2-3
clone size: few

CDR3 DNA: TGCGCCAGCAGCTTGGCTTGGGGGACAGACCAAGAGACCCAGTACTTC
CDR3 protein: CASSLAWGTDQETQYF
D gene: TRBD1
V gene: TRBV5-1
J gene: TRBJ2-5
clone size: NA

CDR3 DNA: TGCAGTGCTAGTTCCGAGCAGTACTTC
CDR3 protein: CSASSEQYF
D gene: NA
V gene: TRBV20-1
J gene: TRBJ2-7
clone size: NA

CDR3 DNA: TGTGCCACCAGCAGCAGGGGTCGGGACACTGAAGCTTTCTTT
CDR3 protein: CATSSRGRDTEAFF
D gene: NA
V gene: TRBV15
J gene: TRBJ1-1
clone size: NA

CDR3 DNA: TGTGCCAGCAATCGACAGGGGAGTAATTCACCCCTCCACTTT
CDR3 protein: CASNRQGSNSPLHF
D gene: TRBD1
V gene: TRBV12-3/TRBV12-4
J gene: TRBJ1-6
clone size: NA

CDR3 DNA: TGCAGCGTTGAAGCCAGGGGGCCAGATACGCAGTATTTT
CDR3 protein: CSVEARGPDTQYF
D gene: TRBD1
V gene: TRBV29-1
J gene: TRBJ2-3
clone size: NA

CDR3 DNA: TGTGCCAGCGCCGAAACCGTCAAGCGGGACTTTTACGAGCAGTACTTC
CDR3 protein: CASAETVKRDFYEQYF
D gene: NA
V gene: TRBV21-1
J gene: TRBJ2-7
clone size: few

CDR3 DNA: TGTGCCAGCAGTTACTCGGTGGGAGTGGGTGAGCAGTTCTTC
CDR3 protein: CASSYSVGVGEQFF
D gene: NA
V gene: TRBV6-6
J gene: TRBJ2-1
clone size: NA

CDR3 DNA: TGTGCCAGCAGTTCCCCCGGGACGGGTAATAGCAATCAGCCCCAGCATTTT
CDR3 protein: CASSSPGTGNSNQPQHF
D gene: NA
V gene: TRBV28
J gene: TRBJ1-5
clone size: NA

CDR3 DNA: TGTGCCAGCAGCTCGGGACAGCAGAATCAGCCCCAGCATTTT
CDR3 protein: CASSSGQQNQPQHF
D gene: TRBD1
V gene: TRBV28
J gene: TRBJ1-5
clone size: NA

CDR3 DNA: TGCAGCGTTGAACAGGGGCGTCCCTACGAGCAGTACTTC
CDR3 protein: CSVEQGRPYEQYF
D gene: NA
V gene: TRBV29-1
J gene: TRBJ2-7
clone size: once

CDR3 DNA: TGTGCCAGCAGCCCTGCGGAGGGGGTGCAGCCCCAGCATTTT
CDR3 protein: CASSPAEGVQPQHF
D gene: NA
V gene: TRBV3-1
J gene: TRBJ1-5
clone size: NA